This T cell receptor beta chain originates from a study of T-cell memory formation after mild COVID-19 (dated by TCRdb to about 2021). Looking at the study overall: TCR sequence clusters from the two donors were found to be largely donor specific. T-cell clones expanding and contracting after mild COVID-19 in a couple of donors were tracked by longitudinal TCRalpha and TCRbeta repertoire sequencing. The cohort was made up of two young adult volunteers, one female and one male, who were previously healthy.

The data were produced on an Illumina NovaSeq 6000. Using 5'RACE with constant-segment primers, TCRalpha and TCRbeta cDNA libraries were constructed, with sample barcodes and unique molecular identifiers added in the process. Trizol reagent was used to extract RNA from every sample. Amplification of the libraries took two PCR steps, and the second step added a second sample barcode plus Illumina TruSeq adapters. The libraries were sequenced on an Illumina NovaSeq using 2 x 150 bp paired-end reads. The paper's data handling went like this. With migec v1.2.7, reads were demultiplexed and then collapsed into UMI-guided consensus sequences. Using mixcr v2.1.11, the UMI consensuses were aligned to TRA and TRB V and J templates and assembled into clonotypes. A clonotype was counted as expanded or contracted only if both edgeR and NoisET called the change significant, with noise models trained on biological replicates. For edgeR calls, the thresholds were a false discovery rate-adjusted p below 0.01 and a log2 fold-change of 1. As an exploratory analysis of dynamics, max-normalized trajectories of the 1000 most abundant clonotypes were examined by PCA with hierarchical clustering. Separately sequenced CD4+ and CD8+ repertoires were used to assign the CD4 or CD8 phenotype of responding clones. TCRdb trimmed the raw reads at Q25, called clones with MiXCR and kept productive beta chains. Each CDR3 protein appears once, grouped with its most common genes and DNA. It is TCRdb's table, rather than the study itself, that gives the V and J calls and clone size. In all, the sample holds 130,000 to 150,000 distinct CDR3 sequences, and 15% to 20% of those were seen once. The ten largest clones capture around 2.4% of the sample.

The CDR3 holds 15 amino acids from the cysteine to the phenylalanine. Solely the CDR3 DNA is kept, with 45 bases framed from the first base. CDR1 and CDR2, per the germline V gene, are SGHTA and FQGNSA. V is cut by 4 bases and J by 7 bases, and the space between the germline ends is 17 bases. The paper as a whole reports these results and caveats: SARS-CoV-2 specificity of the second-wave clones peaking on day 37 was not confirmed. The detection of some responding clones in pre-infection memory suggests that pre-existing cross-reactive memory T cells joined the SARS-CoV-2 response. Clones that contracted from day 15 to 85 showed balanced CD4/CD8 phenotypes, whereas a second wave of clones that expanded from day 15 to 37 leaned towards CD4+. The study covered only a couple of mild cases, and larger cohorts including severe cases with pre-infection samples were considered necessary. Contracting CD4+ clones turned up mainly in the CM and EM memory subsets, whereas EMRA was where CD8+ clones were enriched.

PBMCs were isolated by Ficoll-Paque density gradient centrifugation. Concerning this clonotype: Its specific antigen is unknown. The record has no base qualities; no much larger clone is one base away.

Rearrangement joined TRBV7-2 to TRBJ2-1; the D gene remains uncertain. Source material: PBMCs or a T cell subset sorted from them (not recorded which). The receptor's source is an adult woman who had mild COVID-19 (a few samples of this study predate the infection). The sample titles of this study are shuffled in the database, so cell type and time point are left out; the donor was told from shared clones. The CDR3 is CASSSSDLFRNEQFF. The DNA sequence is as follows: TGTGCCAGCAGCTCCTCTGACTTGTTCCGGAATGAGCAGTTCTTC.